A single T cell receptor beta chain is shown here with its context. This clonotype came up many times. Its antigen target is currently unknown. Nothing much larger sits one base from this clone, and base qualities are not available. The data originate from a study of molecular identifiers for immune sequencing clone quantification (dated 2018 in TCRdb). As for the study more broadly: For a replicate experiment, the RNA from either roughly 18,000 or 92,000 naive CD8 T cells was divided into five aliquots, and four of those aliquots went on to sequencing. CD8 T cells were used in a methods study to benchmark molecular-identifier clustering-based TCR repertoire sequencing (MIDCIRS) and TCR RNA copy counting.

Libraries of naive CD8 T cells were built from approximately 20,000 to 980,000 sorted cells, with 10%, 30% or 50% of the purified RNA used. Naive CD8 T cells, defined as CD8+CD4-CCR7+CD45RA+, were FACS-sorted into RLT Plus buffer on a BD FACSAria II. Approximately eleven TCR copies' worth of Jurkat RNA were spiked into about 20,000-1,100,000 naive CD8 T cell samples to test detection sensitivity. CD8 T cells were enriched using RosetteSep CD8+ T Cell Enrichment Cocktail and Ficoll-Paque, and the enriched cells then underwent ACK red cell lysis. The germline V gene provides CDR1 MNHEY and CDR2 SVGEGT. Measured from the cysteine to the phenylalanine, the CDR3 is 15 residues long. Only the CDR3 part of the read is kept: 45 bases, read in frame from the first base. At the junction V is shortened by 6 bases and J by 1 base, with 15 bases in between. Study-level results and caveats: Spiked-in Jurkat TCR RNA equal to a single cell's worth was reported to be detectable even within 1,100,000 naive CD8 T cells. The naive libraries included spiked-in Jurkat TCR RNA (approximately ten copies' worth), and this RNA is not part of the donor repertoire. Highly expanded clone sizes could be underestimated because identical TCR molecules may share a barcode. In CMV-specific effector cells, over 98% of molecules were held by clones above 20 RNA copies, whereas under 1% of molecules were held by such clones in naive cells. About 3 recovered TCR RNA copies per cell were obtained by modeling, versus about 10 by digital PCR, implying a capture efficiency of 30% to 35%. When barcode sub-clustering was not used, chimeric consensus sequences inflated TCR diversity, with chimeras reaching as high as 47%.

Receptor libraries were prepared by PCR. Sequencing used an Illumina HiSeq 4000. Preparation of bulk TCR libraries followed a previously described approach, with the TCR primers listed in Table S5. The Qiagen AllPrep DNA/RNA kit was used to purify total RNA. Before analysis, reads from multiple sequencing runs of one library were combined. The original pipeline was this. Reads were retained only if an exact TCR constant sequence was present, and the retained reads were trimmed to 150 nt and grouped according to their 12-nt molecular barcodes. Reads in each barcode group were sub-clustered using a 15% Levenshtein threshold, and a quality-weighted consensus sequence was built for each RNA molecule. Non-functional sequences were discarded, and so were lower-count sequences lying one edit away from another sequence. Based on fitting two negative binomial distributions, any barcode sub-cluster with under 20% of the maximum read count was discarded. TCRdb itself trimmed the public reads at Q25 with fastp, ran MiXCR and retained productive beta chains. Each entry is one CDR3 protein sequence, shown with its most common DNA and genes. It is TCRdb's table, rather than the study itself, that gives the V and J calls and clone size. Within this sample are about 640,000 distinct CDR3 sequences, with 20% of them counted one time only. About 0.9% of the sample is taken by the ten largest.

The rearrangement joined TRBV6-2 or TRBV6-3 to TRBJ2-5; the D segment could be TRBD2, given 6 matching bases. Sequences were obtained from naive CD8+ T cells from blood, with Jurkat cell RNA spiked in. Per the publication, the cell subset or site label means: FACS-sorted CD8+CD4-CCR7+CD45RA+ naive T cells. The receptor was isolated from a human donor in good health. Some libraries in this study had Jurkat cell RNA spiked in. The CDR3 corresponds to CASRRDEAGQETQYF. The DNA sequence is TGTGCCAGCAGAAGGGACGAAGCGGGCCAAGAGACCCAGTACTTC.